This TCR beta chain originates from a study of blood T cell repertoires in COVID-19. The wider study: Samples came from the United States, Italy and Spain, spanning acute and convalescent COVID-19. From T cells, B-cell-depleted T cells, or PBMCs came the material, which was cDNA or gDNA.

Authors' analysis steps: Amplifying reference gene primers gave estimates of nucleated cell counts. Assay used: immunoSEQ multiplex PCR; TCRdb lists only in-frame clones, some missing. The V and J calls and clone size were taken over from that table, and D and trimming were inferred from the DNA. The data show 330,000 or so clones, roughly 89% seen once. The CDR3 has 13 residues. Germline V CDR1 and CDR2: SGDLS, YYNGEE. V lost 3 bases, J lost 12 bases, and 10 bases stayed unmatched. It was during active infection that Seattle patients were enrolled and then longitudinally followed. This receptor was taken from a man aged 25-45 years with COVID-19, enrolled during active disease. Sequences were obtained from peripheral blood. This sequence joins TRBV9 and TRBJ1-1; TRBD1 matches at 8 bases. This CDR3 is CASSGGDRPKPFF. The CDR3 bases are TGTGCCAGCAGCGGAGGGGACAGGCCAAAACCTTTCTTT.